The 21 T cell receptor beta chains listed next were all sequenced from one sample in a study of T cells in Graves' hyperthyroidism and ophthalmopathy. Researchers amplified the TCR beta CDR3 regions from RNA transcripts. TCR CDR3 regions were first amplified by RT-PCR with HTBI primers. One entry per CDR3 protein results from TCRdb running MiXCR on the multiplex PCR reads. The sample holds hundreds of thousands of distinct CDR3 sequences, approximately 15% seen once. The sample was blood. Source of these receptors: a woman aged 35 to 49 with Graves' ophthalmopathy.

This clonotype was found a few times. This rearrangement joins TRBV6-5 to TRBJ2-5; tentative D call: TRBD2 (5 bases). CDR1 and CDR2 (germline): MNHEY, SVGAGI. With 2 bases removed from V and 3 bases from J, the gap between germline ends came to 13 bases. This CDR3 region has 15 residues. The CDR3 protein is CASSYPRGQKETQYF. DNA of the CDR3: TGTGCCAGCAGTTACCCCCGAGGGCAGAAAGAGACCCAGTACTTC.

This clonotype appeared many times. The rearrangement uses TRBV12-3 or TRBV12-4 and TRBJ1-1, with TRBD1 as a possible D gene (5 bases). V shed 6 bases and J shed 1 base, with 12 bases lying between them. CDR3 size: 14 residues. DNA of the CDR3: TGTGCCAGCAGACTGGGGCAGCAGAACACTGAAGCTTTCTTT. This gives the protein CASRLGQQNTEAFF.

V gene TRBV9 combines with J gene TRBJ2-5; 7 bases are shared with TRBD2. The V gene's germline CDR1 is SGDLS and CDR2 YYNGEE. Trimming cost V 3 bases and J 3 bases; bases outside gene matches: 5. The CDR3 has 14 amino acids. CDR3 in DNA: TGTGCCAGCAGCGCGGGTGGACTAGAAGAGACCCAGTACTTC. Amino acids: CASSAGGLEETQYF. The full variable domain, completed using reference TRBV9 and TRBJ2-5, is DSGVTQTPKHLITATGQRVTLRCSPRSGDLSVYWYQQSLDQGLQFLIQYYNGEERAKGNILERFSAQQFPDLHSELNLSSLELGDSALYFCASSAGGLEETQYFGPGTRLLVL.

This clonotype was counted at least ten times. The chain recombines TRBV7-9 with TRBJ2-3, with 7 bases identical to TRBD2. The CDR3 is made up of 12 amino acids. Trimming cost V 5 bases and J 5 bases; bases outside gene matches: 1. Looked up from germline, CDR1 is SEHNR and CDR2 is FQNEAQ (reference sequence). CDR3 amino acids: CASSGRGDTQYF. CDR3 nucleotide sequence: TGTGCCAGCAGCGGGAGGGGAGATACGCAGTATTTT.

This clonotype appeared many times. This chain joins TRBV3-1 and TRBJ2-5, with 7 bases identical to TRBD2. Germline V CDR1 and CDR2: LGHDT, YNNKEL (reference sequence). The CDR3 runs 14 residues. V lost 6 bases, J lost 5 bases, and 9 bases stayed unmatched. The CDR3 nucleotides read TGTGCCAGCAGTCTAATACTAGCGATGGAGACCCAGTACTTC. Residues: CASSLILAMETQYF.

There are many counts of this clonotype. The chain uses TRBV24-1 and TRBJ2-1; the D gene is possibly TRBD2 (6 bases). This CDR3 is built from 16 residues. The germline V gene has CDR1 KGHDR and CDR2 SFDVKD. Trimming cost V 7 bases and J 7 bases, with 22 bases left between them. The CDR3 loop reads CATSWGLGGGRNEQFF. DNA of the CDR3: TGTGCCACCAGCTGGGGCTTGGGGGGAGGTCGAAATGAGCAGTTCTTC.

This clonotype was detected many times. The CDR3 reads CASSLQGSGTEAFF. CDR3 DNA: TGTGCCAGCAGTCTACAGGGGTCGGGCACTGAAGCTTTCTTT. V is TRBV6-1 and J is TRBJ1-1; 7 nucleotides match TRBD1. Per the germline V gene, CDR1 is MNHNS and CDR2 is SASEGT. The CDR3 consists of 14 residues. After removal of 5 bases from V and 4 bases from J, the junction contained 7 bases not matched to a gene.

The rearrangement joins TRBV4-1 to TRBJ2-7, with D possibly TRBD1 on 6 matching bases. Germline V gene sequence: CDR1 MGHRA, CDR2 YSYEKL. The CDR3 runs 14 residues. Trimming shortened V by 4 bases and J by 7 bases, and 17 bases separated the two germline ends. The CDR3 bases are TGCGCCAGCAGCCCTTTCCCAGGGGATGGTGAGCAGTACTTC. It yields the protein CASSPFPGDGEQYF.

This clonotype was recorded at least ten times. The chain combines TRBV3-1 with TRBJ1-2; D might be TRBD1 (6 bases). Germline V gene data show CDR1 as LGHDT and CDR2 as YNNKEL (reference sequence). V lost 4 bases to trimming and J lost 4 bases, with 13 bases between them. The CDR3 loop spans 14 amino acids. Written as DNA, the CDR3 is TGTGCCAGCAGCCTCGGGGGGGCCCTCTATGGCTACACCTTC. Amino acid sequence: CASSLGGALYGYTF.

This clonotype was seen ten or more times. J is TRBJ1-1 and V is TRBV5-8; D not certain. Deletions cut 2 bases from V and 14 bases from J, with 13 bases between. Germline CDR1 reads SGHTS; CDR2 reads YDEGEE. This CDR3 contains 11 residues. CDR3 in DNA: TGTGCCAGCAGCTTTGGTGCAGTCCTCTTCTTT. Translation gives CASSFGAVLFF.

This clonotype was picked up a small number of times. The rearrangement links TRBV7-2 to TRBJ2-2; 7 nucleotides agree with TRBD1. Germline CDR1 SGHTA, CDR2 FQGNSA. With 1 base clipped from V and 1 base from J, the junction kept 3 bases outside the gene matches. The CDR3 runs 16 residues. For the CDR3, the DNA is TGTGCCAGCAGCTTAGGTCCAGGGGGGAACACCGGGGAGCTGTTTTTT. It specifies CASSLGPGGNTGELFF.

The chain recombines TRBV20-1 with TRBJ1-1; TRBD1 matches 8 bases. The CDR3 contains 15 residues. Trimming took 2 bases from V and 1 from J; bases not matched to a gene: 6. CDR1 is DFQATT, CDR2 SNEGSKA, per germline (reference sequence). The DNA of the CDR3 is TGCAGTGCTAGATTGCAGGGGGCGCGGAACACTGAAGCTTTCTTT. This encodes CSARLQGARNTEAFF.

In this sample, this clonotype turned up many times. This chain joins TRBV28 and TRBJ2-1; 9 bases line up with TRBD1. The length of the CDR3 is 15 residues. Unmatched junction bases numbered 7, after V lost 4 bases and J lost 6 bases. CDR1 is MDHEN, CDR2 SYDVKM, per germline. DNA of the CDR3: TGTGCCAGCAGTTCCCCGGGGACAGGGACCAATGAGCAGTTCTTC. Protein product: CASSSPGTGTNEQFF.

The rearrangement links TRBV28 to TRBJ2-7; a weak D match, TRBD1 (5 bases). CDR1 and CDR2 from the germline V gene are MDHEN and SYDVKM. The CDR3 extends over 14 amino acids. With 5 bases removed from V and 5 bases from J, the gap between germline ends came to 16 bases. Here the CDR3 reads CASSRSREGNEQYF. As DNA, the CDR3 is TGTGCCAGCAGTAGGTCCAGGGAAGGCAACGAGCAGTACTTC. The entire variable domain, with the rest obtained from reference TRBV28 and TRBJ2-7, is as follows: DVKVTQSSRYLVKRTGEKVFLECVQDMDHENMFWYRQDPGLGLRLIYFSYDVKMKEKGDIPEGYSVSREKKERFSLILESASTNQTSMYLCASSRSREGNEQYFGPGTRLTVT.

The chain joins TRBV6-2 or TRBV6-3 to TRBJ1-2, with 10 bases identical to TRBD1. CDR1 MNHEY and CDR2 SVGEGT come from the germline V gene. This CDR3 is built from 14 residues. Losses at the gene ends were 7 bases for V and 4 bases for J; bases not matched to a gene: 6. The CDR3 region is CASTQGQGTYGYTF. CDR3 DNA sequence: TGTGCCAGCACCCAGGGACAGGGGACCTATGGCTACACCTTC.

This clonotype was recorded at least ten times. The rearrangement joins TRBV5-1 to TRBJ2-1, with D tentatively TRBD1 (5 bases). Trimming took off 0 bases at V and 8 bases at J, with 12 bases between the two ends. This CDR3 has 14 amino acids. Germline-derived CDR1 and CDR2 are SGHRS and YFSETQ. The CDR3 DNA follows: TGCGCCAGCAGCTTGGGGCAGGGTACCGATGAGCAGTTCTTC. Translating it yields CASSLGQGTDEQFF.

This clonotype was observed a handful of times. The chain carries TRBV24-1 and TRBJ2-4, with TRBD2 identical over 7 bases. In germline, CDR1 is KGHDR, CDR2 SFDVKD. V trimming: 0 bases; J trimming: 11 bases; junction bases outside the gene matches: 0. There are 12 residues in the CDR3. The CDR3 is CATSDLAGVQYF. The CDR3 nucleotides read TGTGCCACCAGTGATTTGGCGGGAGTTCAGTACTTC.

This clonotype was picked up a small number of times. The chain employs TRBV30 and TRBJ2-2; D is perhaps TRBD1 (6 bases). Germline V gene sequence: CDR1 GTSNPN, CDR2 SVGIG (reference sequence). This CDR3 is 13 amino acids long. V was cut by 5 bases and J by 6 bases, with 13 bases left in between. CDR3 DNA sequence: TGTGCCTGGCAAACAGGGTATCCCGGGGAGCTGTTTTTT. Translated, it gives CAWQTGYPGELFF.

This clonotype has only a few counts. V gene TRBV3-1 combines with J gene TRBJ2-2; weak D call: TRBD1 (5 bases). The CDR3 loop spans 15 amino acids. The germline V and J ends were trimmed by 1 base and 7 bases, with 13 bases remaining between them. Germline CDR1 LGHDT, CDR2 YNNKEL (reference sequence). CDR3 residues: CASSQGGHLGGELFF. CDR3 sequence (DNA): TGTGCCAGCAGCCAAGGTGGACATCTCGGCGGGGAGCTGTTTTTT. The variable domain in full, completed from reference TRBV3-1 and TRBJ2-2, reads DTAVSQTPKYLVTQMGNDKSIKCEQNLGHDTMYWYKQDSKKFLKIMFSYNNKELIINETVPNRFSPKSPDKAHLNLHINSLELGDSAVYFCASSQGGHLGGELFFGEGSRLTVL.

DNA of the CDR3: TGTGCCAGCACTAGGACGGGAGGGCCATTACGTGAGCAGTTCTTC. It encodes CASTRTGGPLREQFF. This sequence joins TRBV6-2 or TRBV6-3 and TRBJ2-1; 8 bases line up with TRBD2. The CDR3 runs to 15 residues. The V and J ends lost 7 bases and 9 bases, in that order; junction bases with no gene match: 14. CDR1 is MNHEY, CDR2 SVGEGT, per germline.

As regards this clonotype: This may stem from a read error, because a much larger clone lies one nucleotide away. The chain joins TRBV6-2 or TRBV6-3 to TRBJ1-2, with D unresolved. The CDR3 length is 12 residues. CDR1 is MNHEY, CDR2 SVGEGT, per germline. The ends were cut back, 8 bases at V and 3 bases at J, with 10 bases in the middle. CDR3 in DNA: TGTGCCAGCTGCTACAGCTACTATGGCTACACCTTC. This codes for CASCYSYYGYTF.